This T cell receptor beta chain was found in a study of T cell therapy after organ transplantation. The overall study: T cell doses, up to 6, came every 2 weeks; follow-up lasted less than 30 weeks. Most of the ten patients were clinical responders. Overall study findings and caveats: Endogenous clonotypes not in therapy products appeared after therapy alongside transferred ones. Minimal repertoire change after therapy followed marked pretherapy expansions in nonresponders.

The data were produced by immunoSEQ multiplex PCR, yet TCRdb's version contains in-frame clones alone and is incomplete. The repertoire has 20,000 or so clones, around 81% of them found once; the top ten carry about 8.7%. This CDR3 spans 12 amino acids. V shed 5 bases, J shed 7 bases, and the junction held 6 bases outside the gene matches. Germline V gives CDR1 SGHDT, CDR2 YYEEEE. Of note for this clone: What it binds is not known.

Time point defined: 4-8 weeks after completion of therapy. The chain employs TRBV5-6 and TRBJ2-7; TRBD1 aligns across 7 bases. This material consisted of CD8+ T cells from blood, taken after autologous CMV-specific T cell therapy. This sequence was found in a human patient who had received a solid organ transplant and had CMV disease. Some T cells may be supplied by the graft donor. The CDR3 reads CASSGQQGEQYF. In nucleotides, the CDR3 is TGTGCCAGCAGTGGGCAACAGGGGGAGCAGTACTTC.